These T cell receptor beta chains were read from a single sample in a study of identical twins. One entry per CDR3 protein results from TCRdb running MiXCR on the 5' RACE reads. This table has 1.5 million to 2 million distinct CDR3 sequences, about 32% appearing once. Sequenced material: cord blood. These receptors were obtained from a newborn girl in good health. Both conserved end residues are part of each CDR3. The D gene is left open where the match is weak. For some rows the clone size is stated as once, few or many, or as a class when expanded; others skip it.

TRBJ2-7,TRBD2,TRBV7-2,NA,TGTGCCAGCAGCTTAAGGCCTAGCGGCTCCTACGAGCAGTACTTC,CASSLRPSGSYEQYF
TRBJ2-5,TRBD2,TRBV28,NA,TGTGCCAGCAGTGAACATAGCGGGAGAGTCAATGAGCAGTACTTC,CASSEHSGRVNEQYF
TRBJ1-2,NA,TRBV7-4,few,TGTGCCAGCAGCTTCGCTCCGACAGGACTCCCTGGCTACACCTTC,CASSFAPTGLPGYTF
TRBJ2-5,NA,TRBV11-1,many,TGTGCCAGCAGCTTTCTACGGAACCAAGAGACCCAGTACTTC,CASSFLRNQETQYF
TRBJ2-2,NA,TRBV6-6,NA,TGTGCCAGCAGTTACTCGGTTGCCGGGGAGCTGTTTTTT,CASSYSVAGELFF
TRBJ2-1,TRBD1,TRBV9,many,TGTGCCAGCAGTTCTACAGGGGACAATGAGCAGTTCTTC,CASSSTGDNEQFF
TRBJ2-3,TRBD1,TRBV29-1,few,TGCAGCGTTGAAGATGGGACAGGGGCAGATACGCGGTATTTT,CSVEDGTGADTRYF
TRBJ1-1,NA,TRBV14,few,TGTGCCAGCAGCAAAACCAGGACGGTGAACACTGAAGCTTTCTTT,CASSKTRTVNTEAFF
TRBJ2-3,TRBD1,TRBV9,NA,TGTGCCAGCAGCCGCCTTTCGGGACAGAGCACAGATACGCAGTATTTT,CASSRLSGQSTDTQYF
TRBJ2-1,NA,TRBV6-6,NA,TGTGCCAGCAGTTTCGAGGACTTTAGACTCTACAATGAGCAGTTCTTC,CASSFEDFRLYNEQFF
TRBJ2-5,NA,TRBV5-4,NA,TGTGCCAGCAGCTTGGCTGGAATCGGCTACGAGCGGTACTTC,CASSLAGIGYERYF
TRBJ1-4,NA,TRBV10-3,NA,TGTGCCATCGGCGAGCAGTCTAATGAAAAACTGTTTTTT,CAIGEQSNEKLFF
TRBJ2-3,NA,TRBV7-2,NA,TGTGCCAGCAGCTTAGCCGGGACCATCGTCACAGATACGCAGTATTTT,CASSLAGTIVTDTQYF
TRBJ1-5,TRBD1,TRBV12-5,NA,TGTGCTAGTGCCCCCAGGGGGGATAGCAATCAGCCCCAGCATTTT,CASAPRGDSNQPQHF
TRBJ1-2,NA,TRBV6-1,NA,TGTGCCAGCAGTGAAGCGTTTAAAGGGGCCTTAGATGGCTACACCTTC,CASSEAFKGALDGYTF
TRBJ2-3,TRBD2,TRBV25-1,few,TGTGCCAGCGCCCTAGCGGGGAGCACAGATACGCAGTATTTT,CASALAGSTDTQYF
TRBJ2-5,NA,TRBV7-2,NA,TGTGCCAGCAGCCTGCAGGCGGGTGAGCAGTACTTC,CASSLQAGEQYF
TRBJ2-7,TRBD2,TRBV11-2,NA,TGTGCCAGCAGCTTAGATCCACTAGCGAGCTACGAGCGGTACTTC,CASSLDPLASYERYF
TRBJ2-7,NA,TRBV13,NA,TGTGCCAGCAGCCAAAACTCAGGCGCCCTCTCCTACGAGCAGTACTTC,CASSQNSGALSYEQYF
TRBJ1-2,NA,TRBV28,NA,TGTGCCAGCAGTTTATACGCCGGGACCGTCAACTATGGCTACACCTTC,CASSLYAGTVNYGYTF
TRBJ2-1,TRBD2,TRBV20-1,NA,TGCAGTGCTAGACCCTACGGGGGGTCCTACAATGAGCAGTTATTC,CSARPYGGSYNEQLF
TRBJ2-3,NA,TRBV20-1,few,TGCAGTGCTAAGGGGAAACAGGGTAGCACAGATACGCAGTATTTT,CSAKGKQGSTDTQYF
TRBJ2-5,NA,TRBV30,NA,TGTGCCTGGAGTGTAAGGCAAGAGACCCAGTACTTC,CAWSVRQETQYF
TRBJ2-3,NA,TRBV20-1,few,TGCAGTGCTAAAGCAGACACAGATACGCAGTATTTT,CSAKADTDTQYF
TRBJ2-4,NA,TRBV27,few,TGTGCCAGCAGTCGTGACTGGGGGAACATTCAGTACTTC,CASSRDWGNIQYF
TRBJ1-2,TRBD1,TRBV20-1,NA,TGCAGTGCTAGACCAGACAGGGGGTACAGTTGGAACTATGGCTACACCTTC,CSARPDRGYSWNYGYTF
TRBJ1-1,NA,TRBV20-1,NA,TGCAGTGCTAGGAGGTGGAGCACTGAAGCTTTCTTT,CSARRWSTEAFF
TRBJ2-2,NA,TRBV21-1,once,TGTGCCAGCACCTCAATTCTAGCGTCGAGAAACGAATACACCGGGGAGCTGTTTTTT,CASTSILASRNEYTGELFF
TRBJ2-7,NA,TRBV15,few,TGTGCCACCAGCAGAGCTATCCGAGGGAGCTACGAGCAGTACTTC,CATSRAIRGSYEQYF
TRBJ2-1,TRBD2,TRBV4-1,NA,TGCGCCAGCAGCCAAGTCCGGACTAGTTCCTCCTCCTACAATGAGCAGTTCTTC,CASSQVRTSSSSYNEQFF
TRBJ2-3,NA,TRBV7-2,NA,TGTGCCAGCAGCTCTTTAGGGGACTTCACAGATACGCAGTATTTT,CASSSLGDFTDTQYF
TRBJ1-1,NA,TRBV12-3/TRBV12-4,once,TGTGCCAGCACCTTAGGGTGGAACACTGAAGCTTTCTTT,CASTLGWNTEAFF
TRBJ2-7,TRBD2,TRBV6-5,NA,TGTGCCAGCAGTTACTCGAAACTAGCGGGAGGGCCTTACAATGAGCAGTACTTC,CASSYSKLAGGPYNEQYF
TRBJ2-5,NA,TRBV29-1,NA,TGCAGCGTTGGTGGGGGGGACACCTACAATGAGCAGTACTTC,CSVGGGDTYNEQYF
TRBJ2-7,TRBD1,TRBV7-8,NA,TGTGCCAGCAGCTCCCGGACAGGGGGTCCCTACGAGCAGTACTTC,CASSSRTGGPYEQYF
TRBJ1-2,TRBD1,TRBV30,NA,TGTGCCTTACAGGGGGACTATGGCTACACCTTC,CALQGDYGYTF
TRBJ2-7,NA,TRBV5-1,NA,TGCGCCAGCAGCTTGCGTGGCTCTCCCCAGTACGAGCAGTACTTC,CASSLRGSPQYEQYF
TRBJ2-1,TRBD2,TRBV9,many,TGTGCCAGCAGCGTAGCTACTAGCGGGGGAAAACAGCAGTTCTTC,CASSVATSGGKQQFF
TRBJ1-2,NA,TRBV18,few,TGTGCCAGCTCGCCGACAGCTACCTATGGCTACACCTTC,CASSPTATYGYTF
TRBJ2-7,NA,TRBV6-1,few,TGTGCCAGCAGTGGGCAGGCAGCCTACGAGCAGTACTTC,CASSGQAAYEQYF
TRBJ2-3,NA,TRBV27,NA,TGTGCCAGCTACACGAAGGGCCGGCCTAGCACAGATACGCAGTATTTT,CASYTKGRPSTDTQYF
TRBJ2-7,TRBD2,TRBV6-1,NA,TGTGCCAGCAGTGAAGTAGCGGGGGCCTCCTACGGGCAGTACTTC,CASSEVAGASYGQYF
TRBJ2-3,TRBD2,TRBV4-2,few,TGTGCCAGCAGCTCCCTGGGCGCGGGAGCAACAGATACGCAGTATTTT,CASSSLGAGATDTQYF